This note documents a single T cell receptor beta chain sequence. Its cognate antigen is unknown. This sample was included in a study of CD8 T cells in ankylosing spondylitis. The study, taken as a whole, reports: Ankylosing spondylitis blood appeared to be characterized by a TCR beta motif of eight highly homologous variants.

V trimming: 3 bases; J trimming: 3 bases; junction bases outside the gene matches: 5. This CDR3 contains 15 residues. Germline assignment: CDR1 SGHTA and CDR2 FQGNSA. TCRdb re-analysed the 5' RACE reads in MiXCR, keeping a single row per CDR3 protein. Of 250,000 to 350,000 distinct CDR3 sequences listed, approximately 8.2% are singletons. This TCR came from a male donor with ankylosing spondylitis. This chain uses TRBV7-2 with TRBJ2-1; 7 bases are a match to TRBD2. The sequenced material came from blood, either unsorted or a sorted T cell fraction (not recorded which). CDR3 sequence (DNA): TGTGCCAGCAGCTTGGGCGGGGGACTCTACAATGAGCAGTTCTTC. Protein product: CASSLGGGLYNEQFF.